A single sample is the source of the 31 T cell receptor beta chains below, sequenced in a study of shared clonotypes between healthy human individuals. The assay was immunoSEQ multiplex PCR, and TCRdb's table has in-frame clones only and misses some. The repertoire consists of 2.3 million or so clones, with over 85% occurring once and the leading ten covering approximately 0.4%. Sequencing was done on a sample of naive CD4+ T cells from PBMCs. Subset denoted: CD45RA+ positively selected. These receptors all come from a young man in good health. Some clones in this sample may be carry-over from other donors' samples.

The V gene is TRBV9, the J gene TRBJ2-7; 12 bases match TRBD2. J gave up 7 bases and V 3 bases, and 23 bases lay outside the gene matches. CDR3 length: 20 amino acids. The germline gives CDR1 SGDLS, CDR2 YYNGEE. CDR3 sequence reads: CASSERQGPGLAGTTGEQYF. CDR3 DNA sequence: TGTGCCAGCAGCGAGAGACAGGGGCCCGGACTAGCGGGAACAACGGGGGAGCAGTACTTC. The full variable domain, its missing parts supplied by reference TRBV9 and TRBJ2-7, is DSGVTQTPKHLITATGQRVTLRCSPRSGDLSVYWYQQSLDQGLQFLIQYYNGEERAKGNILERFSAQQFPDLHSELNLSSLELGDSALYFCASSERQGPGLAGTTGEQYFGPGTRLTVT.

This chain links TRBV15 with TRBJ2-7, with D unresolved. The CDR3 loop spans 16 amino acids. Germline V gene sequence: CDR1 LNHNV, CDR2 YYDKDF (reference sequence). The germline V and J ends were trimmed by 0 bases and 7 bases, with 19 bases remaining between them. The chain's CDR3 is CATSRDLAVVGWEQYF. For the CDR3, the DNA is TGTGCCACCAGCAGAGATCTGGCCGTAGTAGGCTGGGAGCAGTACTTC.

V is TRBV10-2 and J is TRBJ2-1; 7 bases align to TRBD2. The J segment lost 7 bases and the V segment lost 6 bases, leaving 12 bases of the junction unmatched. Germline CDR1 is WSHSY and CDR2 is SAAADI. The CDR3 is made up of 15 amino acids. The CDR3 DNA follows: TGCGCCAGCAGGCTATGGGAGGGCCTAGGGAATGAGCAGTTCTTC. It specifies CASRLWEGLGNEQFF.

V is TRBV7-9 and J is TRBJ2-1; 7 bases match TRBD2. The CDR3 sequence is 12 residues long. Germline values: CDR1 SEHNR, CDR2 FQNEAQ (reference sequence). Trimming took 0 bases from V and 15 from J; bases not matched to a gene: 5. Written as DNA, the CDR3 is TGTGCCAGCAGCTTAGCGGGAGGGCCGCCGTTCTTC. The encoded protein is CASSLAGGPPFF. Looking up the rest from reference TRBV7-9 and TRBJ2-1 gives the full variable domain: DTGVSQNPRHKITKRGQNVTFRCDPISEHNRLYWYRQTLGQGPEFLTYFQNEAQLEKSRLLSDRFSAERPKGSFSTLEIQRTEQGDSAMYLCASSLAGGPPFFGPGTRLTVL.

This rearrangement joins TRBV29-1 to TRBJ1-1; possibly TRBD1 for D (6 bases). Trimming took 6 bases from V and 4 from J, leaving 18 bases between them. This CDR3 is built from 14 residues. CDR1 SQVTM and CDR2 ANQGSEA come from the germline V gene. CDR3 DNA: TGCAGCGTGTTACAGGGAAGTCAATCCACTGAAGCTTTCTTT. Translated, it gives CSVLQGSQSTEAFF.

Comment on this clone: Germline is not matched at one junction end, which may reflect a read error. The chain has TRBV7-6 and TRBJ2-3; D perhaps matches TRBD1 (5 bases). Germline values: CDR1 SGHVS, CDR2 FNYEAQ. The CDR3 totals 15 residues. The DNA for the CDR3 is TGTGCCAGCAGATTAGACGATAGGGGTGCAGATACGCAGTATTTT. Amino acids: CASRLDDRGADTQYF.

The chain is built from TRBV28 and TRBJ2-1, with D possibly called TRBD1 or TRBD2 (5 bases each). Germline V gene sequence: CDR1 MDHEN, CDR2 SYDVKM. The CDR3 is 17 amino acids. Trimming pared 7 bases from V and 10 bases from J, leaving 29 bases between. The DNA for the CDR3 is TGTGCCAGCACCCCTTATGGGTGGGGAAAGAGGGGAGACGAGCAGTTCTTC. It is translated as CASTPYGWGKRGDEQFF.

The genes are TRBV28 and TRBJ2-7; 7 positions agree with TRBD1. The V and J ends lost 7 bases and 3 bases, in that order; junction bases with no gene match: 9. The germline V gene has CDR1 MDHEN and CDR2 SYDVKM. The length of the CDR3 is 14 residues. The CDR3 spells CASTRDSLFYEQYF. In nucleotides, the CDR3 is TGTGCCAGCACCCGGGACAGTTTGTTCTACGAGCAGTACTTC.

The V and J genes are TRBV2 and TRBJ2-7; TRBD2 matches 9 bases. Germline lookup yields CDR1 SNHLY and CDR2 FYNNEI. CDR3 size: 14 residues. V shed 6 bases and J 6 bases; nucleotides not matched to a gene: 9. CDR3 DNA: TGTGCCAGCAGATTCACTAGCGGGCCCGCCGAGCAGTACTTC. Its translation: CASRFTSGPAEQYF.

The sample holds one count of this clone. This sample also contains other DNA sequences that code for the same CDR3. The V call is TRBV9, the J call TRBJ1-4; maybe TRBD1 (5 bases). The CDR3 sequence is 14 residues long. In germline, CDR1 is SGDLS, CDR2 YYNGEE. V shed 0 bases and J shed 5 bases, with 8 bases lying between them. For the CDR3, the DNA is TGTGCCAGCAGCGTAGAGGGGCGAAATGAAAAACTGTTTTTT. This encodes CASSVEGRNEKLFF.

The chain links TRBV18 to TRBJ2-7; maybe TRBD1 (5 bases). The germline V gene encodes CDR1 KGHSH and CDR2 LQKENI. The CDR3 has 13 residues. V was pared by 3 bases and J by 6 bases, with 12 bases between. The CDR3 bases are TGTGCCAGCTCACCCCAGGGCTCCGGCGAGCAGTACTTC. Translation gives CASSPQGSGEQYF.

The J gene is TRBJ1-5, the V gene TRBV28, with unresolved D. CDR3 size: 13 residues. Per germline, CDR1 MDHEN and CDR2 SYDVKM. V lost 8 bases to trimming and J lost 3 bases, with 11 bases between them. The CDR3 DNA reads as TGTGCCAGCTGCCGGGATCACAATCAGCCCCAGCATTTT. Translating it yields CASCRDHNQPQHF.

The chain links TRBV18 to TRBJ2-7, with 9 bases that match TRBD1. The CDR3 has 15 amino acids. J lost 5 bases, V lost 3 bases, and 8 bases had no gene match. Germline V gives CDR1 KGHSH, CDR2 LQKENI. The CDR3 nucleotides read TGTGCCAGCTCACCTGTACCGGGACAGGGCCACGAGCAGTACTTC. Its protein product is CASSPVPGQGHEQYF. Together with reference TRBV18 and TRBJ2-7, the CDR3 gives the full variable domain: NAGVMQNPRHLVRRRGQEARLRCSPMKGHSHVYWYRQLPEEGLKFMVYLQKENIIDESGMPKERFSAEFPKEGPSILRIQQVVRGDSAAYFCASSPVPGQGHEQYFGPGTRLTVT.

The chain employs TRBV7-3 and TRBJ2-7, with a tentative D call TRBD1 (5 bases). CDR3 length: 14 amino acids. Germline V lookup: CDR1 SGHTA, CDR2 FQGTGA. The V and J ends lost 5 bases and 5 bases respectively, with 16 bases between them. DNA of the CDR3: TGTGCCAGCAGCCAAAGCAGGGCTAGTAACGAGCAGTACTTC. Its protein is CASSQSRASNEQYF.

This clone was found once. V is TRBV7-2 and J is TRBJ1-5, with D perhaps TRBD1 (6 bases). Trimming removed 2 bases from V and 6 bases from J, with 14 bases in between. CDR1 and CDR2 from the germline V gene are SGHTA and FQGNSA. The CDR3 is 15 amino acids. The CDR3 DNA is TGTGCCAGCAGCTTAACACCCGGGGGGCTTCAGCCCCAGCATTTT. Protein product: CASSLTPGGLQPQHF.

This clone came up a few times. This CDR3 reads CASSRQGMNTEAFF. DNA for the CDR3: TGTGCCAGCAGTAGACAGGGGATGAACACTGAAGCTTTCTTT. The V and J genes are TRBV25-1 and TRBJ1-1; 8 bases agree with TRBD1. Germline CDR1 is MGHDK and CDR2 is SYGVNS. V shed 5 bases and J 0 bases; nucleotides not matched to a gene: 2. The CDR3 extends over 14 amino acids. Drawing the rest from reference TRBV25-1 and TRBJ1-1, the complete variable domain is EADIYQTPRYLVIGTGKKITLECSQTMGHDKMYWYQQDPGMELHLIHYSYGVNSTEKGDLSSESTVSRIRTEHFPLTLESARPSHTSQYLCASSRQGMNTEAFFGQGTRLTVV.

V is TRBV11-2 and J is TRBJ1-1; TRBD1 aligns across 8 bases. The CDR3 spans 14 residues. Looked up from germline, CDR1 is SGHAT and CDR2 is FQNNGV. The junction had 8 bases not matched to a gene; V was cut back by 5 bases and J by 6 bases. CDR3 sequence: CASSPDRVSSEAFF. The CDR3 nucleotides are TGTGCCAGCAGCCCGGACAGGGTATCGTCTGAAGCTTTCTTT.

The chain recombines TRBV29-1 with TRBJ1-5, with a tentative D call TRBD1 (5 bases). The V and J ends lost 5 bases and 0 bases respectively, with 11 bases between them. CDR1 and CDR2 (germline): SQVTM, ANQGSEA. The CDR3 is made up of 14 amino acids. CDR3 sequence reads: CSVQWGDSNQPQHF. As DNA, the CDR3 is TGCAGCGTTCAATGGGGGGATAGCAATCAGCCCCAGCATTTT. The variable domain in full, completed from reference TRBV29-1 and TRBJ1-5, reads SAVISQKPSRDICQRGTSLTIQCQVDSQVTMMFWYRQQPGQSLTLIATANQGSEATYESGFVIDKFPISRPNLTFSTLTVSNMSPEDSSIYLCSVQWGDSNQPQHFGDGTRLSIL.

The chain has TRBV2 and TRBJ1-2, with D perhaps TRBD1 (6 bases). Germline V gives CDR1 SNHLY, CDR2 FYNNEI. Trimming pared 2 bases from V and 6 bases from J, leaving 13 bases between. This CDR3 region has 14 residues. For the CDR3, the DNA is TGTGCCAGCAGTGAATTAACAGGGTGGGATGGCTACACCTTC. It codes for CASSELTGWDGYTF.

The chain combines TRBV6-1 with TRBJ2-3; 10 positions agree with TRBD2. Germline V gene data show CDR1 as MNHNS and CDR2 as SASEGT. CDR3 length: 16 amino acids. V gave up 2 bases and J gave up 2 bases; unmatched junction bases: 4. The CDR3 DNA reads TGTGCCAGCAGTGAAATAGCGGGAGGACTCACAGATACGCAGTATTTT. This gives the protein CASSEIAGGLTDTQYF.

The rearrangement uses TRBV7-9 and TRBJ2-7; D not resolved. CDR1 and CDR2 from the germline V gene are SEHNR and FQNEAQ (reference sequence). Between the trimmed V and J ends, which lost 5 bases and 2 bases, there was a span of 13 bases. This CDR3 comprises 14 residues. CDR3 nucleotide sequence: TGTGCCAGCAGCCAGGAACGGGTAACCTACGAGCAGTACTTC. Amino acid sequence: CASSQERVTYEQYF. Drawing the rest from reference TRBV7-9 and TRBJ2-7, the complete variable domain is DTGVSQNPRHKITKRGQNVTFRCDPISEHNRLYWYRQTLGQGPEFLTYFQNEAQLEKSRLLSDRFSAERPKGSFSTLEIQRTEQGDSAMYLCASSQERVTYEQYFGPGTRLTVT.

The CDR3 is CASKADSGANVLTF. The DNA for the CDR3 is TGTGCCAGCAAAGCCGACTCTGGGGCCAACGTCCTGACTTTC. The chain links TRBV6-4 to TRBJ2-6; D is unresolved. Trimming cost V 7 bases and J 0 bases, with 7 bases left between them. The CDR3 runs 14 residues. Germline CDR1 is MRHNA and CDR2 is SNTAGT.

For this clone: This sample also contains other DNA sequences that code for the same CDR3. The chain combines TRBV28 with TRBJ2-6; D is undetermined. The CDR3 consists of 13 residues. Germline V CDR1 and CDR2: MDHEN, SYDVKM. Trimming cost V 3 bases and J 0 bases, with 0 bases left between them. The chain's CDR3 is CASSFSGANVLTF. In nucleotides, the CDR3 is TGTGCCAGCAGTTTCTCTGGGGCCAACGTCCTGACTTTC.

This chain connects TRBV5-1 to TRBJ1-1, with D maybe TRBD1 (6 bases). The germline V and J ends were trimmed by 0 bases and 7 bases, with 13 bases remaining between them. This CDR3 comprises 14 residues. CDR1 is SGHRS and CDR2 is YFSETQ in the germline V gene. The CDR3 bases are TGCGCCAGCAGCTTGGAAACCAGGGGAGATGAAGCTTTCTTT. This encodes CASSLETRGDEAFF.

The V call is TRBV5-1, the J call TRBJ1-1, with D perhaps TRBD1 (6 bases). V was shortened by 3 bases and J by 4 bases, with 13 bases between the two germline ends. Germline V gene sequence: CDR1 SGHRS, CDR2 YFSETQ. The CDR3 covers 14 residues. The CDR3: CASSSLQGITEAFF. The CDR3 DNA is TGCGCCAGCAGCTCCCTGCAGGGGATCACTGAAGCTTTCTTT.

The chain uses TRBV6-1 and TRBJ2-5, with D possibly matching TRBD1 (5 bases). Per germline, CDR1 MNHNS and CDR2 SASEGT. Trimming took 7 bases from V and 2 from J, leaving 11 bases between them. The length of the CDR3 is 13 residues. DNA for the CDR3: TGTGCCAGCAACAGGCTGTTACAAGAGACCCAGTACTTC. Translation: CASNRLLQETQYF.

V usage is TRBV30 and J usage is TRBJ1-3; a possible D gene is TRBD1 (5 bases). V lost 2 bases, J lost 2 bases, and 16 bases lay in between. CDR3 length: 16 residues. Germline V CDR1 and CDR2: GTSNPN, SVGIG (reference sequence). Here the CDR3 reads CAWSLPPGPPGNTIYF. CDR3 coding DNA: TGTGCCTGGAGTCTGCCCCCGGGACCCCCTGGAAACACCATATATTTT.

This clone was observed once. The identical CDR3 is also encoded by other nucleotide sequences in the sample. This sequence joins TRBV5-1 and TRBJ2-7; D gene uncertain. There are 15 residues in the CDR3. Germline V gene sequence: CDR1 SGHRS, CDR2 YFSETQ. Trimming shortened V by 0 bases and J by 2 bases, and 12 bases separated the two germline ends. The CDR3 sequence: CASSLASGSTYEQYF. In DNA form, the CDR3 reads TGCGCCAGCAGCTTGGCCTCTGGGTCTACCTACGAGCAGTACTTC. Together with reference TRBV5-1 and TRBJ2-7, the CDR3 gives the full variable domain: KAGVTQTPRYLIKTRGQQVTLSCSPISGHRSVSWYQQTPGQGLQFLFEYFSETQRNKGNFPGRFSGRQFSNSRSEMNVSTLELGDSALYLCASSLASGSTYEQYFGPGTRLTVT.

The count of this clone is one. The chain carries TRBV21-1 and TRBJ2-5; the DNA was not used to check the table's D call, TRBD1. TRBV21-1 is flagged as a pseudogene. The CDR3 has 17 amino acids. In DNA form, the CDR3 reads TGTGCCAGCAGTCCCGGGACAGGGGAAAGGCGGCAAGAGACCCAGTACTTC. Its translation: CASSPGTGERRQETQYF.

J is TRBJ2-7 and V is TRBV28; the D gene could be TRBD1 or TRBD2 (5 bases each). There are 13 residues in the CDR3. Trimming took off 7 bases at V and 5 bases at J, with 15 bases between the two ends. In germline, CDR1 is MDHEN, CDR2 SYDVKM. The CDR3 here is CASTGTLNNEQYF. The CDR3 DNA sequence: TGTGCCAGCACCGGGACCTTAAACAACGAGCAGTACTTC. Variable domain in full (rest from reference TRBV28 and TRBJ2-7): DVKVTQSSRYLVKRTGEKVFLECVQDMDHENMFWYRQDPGLGLRLIYFSYDVKMKEKGDIPEGYSVSREKKERFSLILESASTNQTSMYLCASTGTLNNEQYFGPGTRLTVT.

This clone appeared once. The sample has other DNA sequences that encode this CDR3 too. The V call is TRBV30, the J call TRBJ2-5, with a possible D match to TRBD2 (5 bases). V shed 5 bases and J shed 5 bases, with 6 bases lying between them. CDR1 and CDR2 from the germline V gene are GTSNPN and SVGIG (reference sequence). This CDR3 is built from 10 residues. CDR3 coding DNA: TGTGCCTGGGGCGGGGAGACCCAGTACTTC. It is translated as CAWGGETQYF. The full variable domain, in which reference TRBV30 and TRBJ2-5 provide the parts outside the CDR3, is SQTIHQWPATLVQPVGSPLSLECTVEGTSNPNLYWYRQAAGRGLQLLFYSVGIGQISSEVPQNLSASRPQDRQFILSSKKLLLSDSGFYLCAWGGETQYFGPGTRLLVL.